The subject of this entry is one TCR beta chain. Its specificity is unknown. The method was immunoSEQ multiplex PCR; TCRdb's version includes in-frame clones alone and lacks a portion of them. This sample carries some 7,000 clones, around 80% of them seen once, and the ten largest clones take about 14%. This research-autopsy study prospectively enrolled adult allogeneic hematopoietic cell transplant recipients with steroid-refractory graft-versus-host disease. Autopsy tissues spanned esophagus to rectum, liver, skin, and lymphoid organs including spleen. This CDR3 spans 13 amino acids. Germline CDR1 is MNHNY and CDR2 is SVGAGI (reference sequence). V was cut by 5 bases and J by 8 bases, with 13 bases left in between. This record belongs to a study of tissue T cells after allogeneic stem cell transplantation. Study as a whole: Several unmodified and three CD34-selected T-cell-depleted grafts went to graft-versus-host disease patients. The study, taken as a whole, reports: In patients and mice, blood and spleen missed much of tissue repertoire.

The chain carries TRBV6-6 and TRBJ1-5, with TRBD1 as a possible D gene (6 bases). This receptor was obtained from a male patient older than 55 with steroid-refractory graft-versus-host disease after an allogeneic stem cell transplant. A subset of T cells may come from the graft donor. The specimen was skin, collected at autopsy. CDR3 loop: CASSLGQSEPQHF. In DNA, the CDR3 is TGTGCCAGCAGTCTAGGACAGTCCGAGCCCCAGCATTTT.